Below are 26 T cell receptor beta chains sequenced from a single sample in a study of T cells expressing NK-cell markers. Using the 5' RACE reads, TCRdb records one entry per CDR3 protein without DNA. This sample carries around 550,000 distinct CDR3 sequences, with approximately 3.6% going to the ten biggest clones. The sample consisted of blood T cells: a sorted CD56 or NKG2C T cell subset, CD4+ or CD8+ T cells, or bulk PBMC T cells (not recorded which). All receptors come from a man aged 18 to 30 in good health.

This chain connects TRBV11-2 to TRBJ2-3; TCRdb selects TRBD1, and the lack of DNA leaves this call unchecked. The CDR3 extends over 16 amino acids. In germline, CDR1 is SGHAT, CDR2 FQNNGV. The CDR3 is CAGGILGGAGTDTQYF.

The chain recombines TRBV10-2 with TRBJ2-1; TCRdb reports TRBD2, a call that lacks DNA to check it against. The CDR3 extends over 14 amino acids. CDR1 WSHSY and CDR2 SAAADI come from the germline V gene. The chain's CDR3 is CASSESSGYNEQFF.

This chain connects TRBV7-8 to TRBJ2-1; the TCRdb D gene call, TRBD1, has no DNA to confirm it. CDR3 length: 14 amino acids. Germline loops: CDR1 SGHVS, CDR2 FQNEAQ. CDR3 protein: CASKGRVGDNEQFF.

The chain has TRBV5-1 and TRBJ2-3; absent DNA, TCRdb's TRBD1 call cannot be checked. This CDR3 is built from 15 residues. In germline, CDR1 is SGHRS, CDR2 YFSETQ. This CDR3 is CASSLVFKGTDTQYF.

This sequence joins TRBV12-3 or TRBV12-4 and TRBJ2-7; TCRdb names TRBD1, which stays unverified in the absence of DNA. The CDR3 totals 13 residues. The CDR3 spells CASSYLLGRQQYF.

The chain combines TRBV29-1 with TRBJ2-1; without DNA, the TCRdb call of TRBD2 cannot be checked. CDR3 length: 15 amino acids. Germline V gene sequence: CDR1 SQVTM, CDR2 ANQGSEA. The CDR3 sequence: CSVEPRLAGAREQFF.

This chain connects TRBV12-3 or TRBV12-4 to TRBJ1-1; TCRdb proposes TRBD1, but this gene call is untestable without DNA. This CDR3 has 16 amino acids. The CDR3 spells CASSWAPGGMNTEAFF.

The chain recombines TRBV20-1 with TRBJ2-3; absent DNA, TCRdb's TRBD1 call cannot be checked. CDR1 DFQATT and CDR2 SNEGSKA come from the germline V gene (reference sequence). The CDR3 has 16 amino acids. CDR3: CSARGAQGLRPDTQYF.

The rearrangement uses TRBV4-2 and TRBJ2-4. Per the germline V gene, CDR1 is LGHNA and CDR2 is YNFKEQ. The CDR3 runs to 16 residues. This chain's CDR3 is CASSQDLGTYWDIQYF.

The chain carries TRBV21-1 and TRBJ2-5; the D gene TCRdb calls, TRBD1, cannot be checked with no DNA. TRBV21-1 has pseudogene status. The CDR3 is 16 residues long. The CDR3 reads CASSTGRSRGQETQYF.

This sequence joins TRBV4-1 and TRBJ2-3; the TRBD2 assignment by TCRdb is unverifiable without DNA. The CDR3 runs to 15 residues. Looked up from germline, CDR1 is MGHRA and CDR2 is YSYEKL. The CDR3 protein is CASSQVGTAPDTQYF.

The chain carries TRBV5-5 and TRBJ2-1; TCRdb picks TRBD2, but there is no DNA to check that call. CDR1 is SGHKS, CDR2 YYEKEE, per germline (reference sequence). The CDR3 runs to 16 residues. This CDR3 is CASRPGTSGRYNEQFF.

The chain joins TRBV10-3 to TRBJ2-3. CDR1 and CDR2 (germline): ENHRY, SYGVKD. The length of the CDR3 is 13 residues. The CDR3 sequence: CAISESWAEAQYF.

The chain recombines TRBV6-5 with TRBJ2-7. Germline values: CDR1 MNHEY, CDR2 SVGAGI. The CDR3 is 17 amino acids. The CDR3: CASSSVRSGRRSYEQYF.

This chain connects TRBV6-5 to TRBJ2-7; as DNA is missing, the TRBD1 call by TCRdb cannot be tested. The germline gives CDR1 MNHEY, CDR2 SVGAGI. There are 16 residues in the CDR3. CDR3 sequence reads: CASSYKGGASFDEQYF.

V is TRBV2 and J is TRBJ2-1; lacking DNA, the TRBD2 call made by TCRdb goes unchecked. Germline-derived CDR1 and CDR2 are SNHLY and FYNNEI. The CDR3 is 12 amino acids. The CDR3 reads CARASSVHEQFF.

This sequence joins TRBV3-1 and TRBJ1-3; TCRdb gives TRBD1 as the D gene, but with no DNA this cannot be confirmed. The CDR3 runs 18 residues. CDR1 and CDR2 (germline): LGHDT, YNNKEL (reference sequence). The CDR3 reads CASSRTGGGLGTGNTIYF.

This sequence joins TRBV28 and TRBJ2-5. The V gene's germline CDR1 is MDHEN and CDR2 SYDVKM. CDR3 length: 15 amino acids. The CDR3 spells CASSSALRTQETQYF.

The CDR3 sequence: CASLGRKTSTDTQYF. The rearrangement joins TRBV2 to TRBJ2-3. Germline loops: CDR1 SNHLY, CDR2 FYNNEI. The CDR3 totals 15 residues. The full variable domain, completed using reference TRBV2 and TRBJ2-3, is EPEVTQTPSHQVTQMGQEVILRCVPISNHLYFYWYRQILGQKVEFLVSFYNNEISEKSEIFDDQFSVERPDGSNFTLKIRSTKLEDSAMYFCASLGRKTSTDTQYFGPGTRLTVL.

The chain couples TRBV12-5 to TRBJ2-5. CDR3 length: 13 amino acids. Germline V CDR1 and CDR2: LGHNT, FRNRAP. The chain's CDR3 is CASGGVDEETQYF.

The chain uses TRBV11-2 and TRBJ2-1; TCRdb's assignment of TRBD2 cannot be checked, as there is no DNA. CDR1 and CDR2 from the germline V gene are SGHAT and FQNNGV. CDR3 length: 15 residues. The CDR3 is CASIGGSGRRNEQFF.

The chain uses TRBV7-9 and TRBJ2-1; checking the TCRdb D call of TRBD1 is not possible without DNA. The CDR3 runs 12 residues. CDR1 and CDR2 from the germline V gene are SEHNR and FQNEAQ (reference sequence). CDR3 residues: CASSSGQGSEFF.

The rearrangement links TRBV6-2 or TRBV6-3 to TRBJ2-1. The CDR3 has 13 residues. CDR1 is MNHEY and CDR2 is SVGEGT in the germline V gene. The CDR3 region is CASRIDAFNEQFF.

The chain combines TRBV20-1 with TRBJ2-2; TCRdb's assignment of TRBD2 cannot be checked, as there is no DNA. CDR3 length: 12 amino acids. Germline V gene data show CDR1 as DFQATT and CDR2 as SNEGSKA (reference sequence). CDR3 in amino acids: CSAGSYTGELFF.

The chain has TRBV28 and TRBJ2-2; TCRdb's assignment of TRBD1 cannot be checked, as there is no DNA. The CDR3 spans 17 residues. Germline V gene sequence: CDR1 MDHEN, CDR2 SYDVKM. The CDR3: CASSLVGPGFGPGELFF. The full variable domain, in which reference TRBV28 and TRBJ2-2 provide the parts outside the CDR3, is DVKVTQSSRYLVKRTGEKVFLECVQDMDHENMFWYRQDPGLGLRLIYFSYDVKMKEKGDIPEGYSVSREKKERFSLILESASTNQTSMYLCASSLVGPGFGPGELFFGEGSRLTVL.

V and J are TRBV4-2 and TRBJ2-3; the D call of TRBD1 rests on TCRdb alone, since no DNA is present to check it. This CDR3 has 16 amino acids. Germline values: CDR1 LGHNA, CDR2 YNFKEQ. The CDR3 sequence: CASSQDRASGGDTQYF.